This is a list of T cell receptor beta chains from one sample in a study of T cell responses to AZD1222 COVID-19 vaccine. Sequencing used immunoSEQ multiplex PCR; TCRdb keeps in-frame clones, though not all of them. The table lists 90,000 to 130,000 clones, around 90% of them singletons. Material: peripheral blood, obtained 28 days after the second AZD1222 dose. These receptors all stem from an adult who received the AZD1222 COVID-19 vaccine. Both conserved end residues are part of each CDR3. Fields, in order: clone size, D gene, J gene, V gene, CDR3 DNA, CDR3 protein. A D gene is named only where the DNA matches it firmly. Clone size is given for some rows only: seen once, a few or many times, or a class if the clone is expanded.

- - TRBJ1-1 TRBV7-9 TGTGCCAGCAGCCCATCGACAGGGAACACTGAAGCTTTCTTT CASSPSTGNTEAFF
few - TRBJ2-1 TRBV27 TGTGCCAGCAGTTTAATTGGGGGCGCGGTCTCCTCCTACAATGAGCAGTTCTTC CASSLIGGAVSSYNEQFF
- TRBD1 TRBJ1-5 TRBV4-3 TGCGCCAGCAGCCAAGAGTGGGGACAGCGCAATCAGCCCCAGCATTTT CASSQEWGQRNQPQHF
once TRBD1 TRBJ2-7 TRBV2 TGTGCCAGCGGGACAGTCTACGAGCAGTACTTC CASGTVYEQYF
- - TRBJ2-3 TRBV4-2 TGTGCCAGCAGCCAAGGGGAACAGCGGGGCACAGATACGCAGTATTTT CASSQGEQRGTDTQYF
- - TRBJ1-3 TRBV30 TGTGCCTGGACCCCTGGGGTGGGCAACACCATATATTTT CAWTPGVGNTIYF
once - TRBJ1-3 TRBV19 TGTGCCAGCATGCTGGGGCCTGGAAACACCATATATTTT CASMLGPGNTIYF
- - TRBJ2-6 TRBV21-1 TGTGCCAGCAGCCTCACCAGGTCTGGGGCCAACGTCCTGACTTTC CASSLTRSGANVLTF
- - TRBJ1-1 TRBV7-2 TGTGCCAGCAGTGGGGCAATTCTGACTGAAGCTTTCTTT CASSGAILTEAFF
- - TRBJ1-2 TRBV14 TGTGCCAGCAGCCATTCGGGGACCCACTATGGCTACACCTTC CASSHSGTHYGYTF
- - TRBJ1-5 TRBV7-8 TGTGCCAGCAGCTTAGGAAGGGGGATTAGCAATCAGCCCCAGCATTTT CASSLGRGISNQPQHF
- TRBD1 TRBJ1-5 TRBV15 TGTGCCACCAGCATACCTAGGGCAGGGGGCGATCAGCCCCAGCATTTT CATSIPRAGGDQPQHF
- - TRBJ1-5 TRBV4-1 TGCGCCAGCAGCTCCACAGGGTTGGGCAATCAGCCCCAGCATTTT CASSSTGLGNQPQHF
- TRBD2 TRBJ2-5 TRBV19 TGTGCCAGTAACGCTGGCGGGGGTCGGGGAGAGACCCAGTACTTC CASNAGGGRGETQYF
once - TRBJ2-7 TRBV3-1/TRBV3-2 TGTGCCAGCAGCCATGGCACTTACGAGCAGTACTTC CASSHGTYEQYF
- - TRBJ1-1 TRBV9 TGTGCCAGCAGCGTAGACCCTACAGGGAACCCGGCGGTGGATACTGAAGCTTTCTTT CASSVDPTGNPAVDTEAFF
- - TRBJ1-1 TRBV28 TGTGCCAGCAGTACCAGGGCCGGGGGGGCTTTCTTT CASSTRAGGAFF
few - TRBJ2-1 TRBV14 TGTGCCAGCAGCCAACTAAGGAGCCGGAACGGAATGTTCTTC CASSQLRSRNGMFF
- TRBD1 TRBJ1-5 TRBV27 TGTGCCAGCAGTTTAGGACAGGGAGTACAGCCCCAGCATTTT CASSLGQGVQPQHF
- TRBD1 TRBJ1-3 TRBV4-3 TGCGCCAGCAGCCTACTCGGGACAGATGCTGGAAACACCATATATTTT CASSLLGTDAGNTIYF
- - TRBJ2-7 TRBV7-8 TGTGCCAGCAGCCCCAGAGGGGCGGGGAGCTCCTACGAGCAGTACTTC CASSPRGAGSSYEQYF
once TRBD1 TRBJ1-6 TRBV7-9 TGTGCCAGCAGCTTAGCGCAGGGGGCGCATTCACCCCTCCACTTT CASSLAQGAHSPLHF
- - TRBJ2-3 TRBV5-1 TGCGCCAGCAGCCCGCCAGTAATCACAGATACGCAGTATTTT CASSPPVITDTQYF
- - TRBJ1-1 TRBV5-1 TGCGCCAGCAGCTTCGGGTTAGACACTGAAGCTTTCTTT CASSFGLDTEAFF
- - TRBJ1-4 TRBV4-1 TGCGCCAGCAGCCCGGGACATCGGAGGGAAAAACTGTTTTTT CASSPGHRREKLFF
- - TRBJ2-5 TRBV6-1 TGTGCCAGCAGTGATATACAGGGTCAAGAGACCCAGTACTTC CASSDIQGQETQYF
- - TRBJ1-3 TRBV19 TGTGCCAGTAAGCCAGTCACCTCTGGAAACACCATATATTTT CASKPVTSGNTIYF
- - TRBJ2-1 TRBV6-5 TGTGCCAGCAGTAGGGGGGCAGGTGAGCAGTTCTTC CASSRGAGEQFF
once - TRBJ1-2 TRBV7-2 TGTGCCAGCAGCTCGAAAACTAACTATGGCTACACCTTC CASSSKTNYGYTF
- TRBD1 TRBJ2-5 TRBV6-5 TGTGCCAGCAGCGGACAGGGGGGAGAGACCCAGTACTTC CASSGQGGETQYF
- - TRBJ2-2 TRBV6-2/TRBV6-3 TGTGCCAGCAGTTTAAGGGGGTTTCAGAACACCGGGGAGCTGTTTTTT CASSLRGFQNTGELFF
- TRBD2 TRBJ2-1 TRBV5-6 TGTGCCAGCAGCCCGGGACTAGCGGGGGCACTGCATGAGCAGTTCTTC CASSPGLAGALHEQFF
few - TRBJ1-5 TRBV6-4 TGTGCCACCTCGTGTCCGACAGGTGGGGAGTGCAATCAGCCCCAGCATTTT CATSCPTGGECNQPQHF
- - TRBJ1-4 TRBV19 TGTGCCAGTAGTCTAACCCAGAAACTGTTTTTT CASSLTQKLFF
once TRBD2 TRBJ2-5 TRBV5-1 TGCGCCAGCAGCTTAATGGAGCGGGGCACCGGGGAGACCCAGTACTTC CASSLMERGTGETQYF